Following are 19 T cell receptor beta chains from one sample sequenced in a study of CD8+CD57+ T cells in acquired aplastic anemia. Genomic DNA acted as the template from which TCR beta VDJ combination and CDR3 sequence profiling were carried out. TCRdb re-called the reads with MiXCR, one entry per CDR3 protein. The sample lists roughly 130,000 distinct CDR3 sequences, 40% to 60% seen once, with 2% to 3% in the top ten. Sequenced sample: sorted CD4+, CD8+, or CD8+CD57+ T cells (not recorded which) from PBMCs. The source of these receptors is a human donor in good health, serving as a control.

Only a few counts were recorded for this clonotype. The rearrangement uses TRBV6-1 and TRBJ2-1; D may correspond to TRBD1 or TRBD2 (7 bases each). The CDR3 spans 15 residues. The germline V gene encodes CDR1 MNHNS and CDR2 SASEGT. Trimming removed 6 bases from V and 5 bases from J, with 17 bases in between. For the CDR3, the DNA is TGTGCCAGCAGGCCCAGGGGGGGGGCTAACAATGAGCAGTTCTTC. It yields the protein CASRPRGGANNEQFF.

The table lists this clonotype with many counts. The chain links TRBV27 to TRBJ1-5; perhaps TRBD1 as D (5 bases). Trimming removed 4 bases at V and 5 bases at J, with 15 bases between. CDR3 size: 15 residues. The germline CDR1 and CDR2 sequences are MNHEY and SMNVEV (reference sequence). CDR3 residues: CASSSGEGQDQPQHF. The CDR3 DNA reads as TGTGCCAGCAGTTCGGGGGAGGGGCAAGATCAGCCCCAGCATTTT.

A word on this clonotype: A read error is possible here, since a much larger clone lies one base away. The V and J genes are TRBV6-1 and TRBJ2-1, with 12 positions matching TRBD1. This CDR3 is 14 amino acids long. Germline-derived CDR1 and CDR2 are MNHNS and SASEGT. CDR3 amino acids: CASRGQGAYSEQFF. The CDR3 DNA sequence: TGTGCCAGCAGGGGACAGGGGGCCTACAGTGAGCAGTTCTTC.

The J gene is TRBJ2-3, the V gene TRBV11-1; D perhaps matches TRBD1 (5 bases). V was pared by 5 bases and J by 3 bases, with 18 bases between. Germline V gene lookup returns CDR1 SGHAT and CDR2 FQDESV (reference sequence). The CDR3 has 16 amino acids. In nucleotides, the CDR3 is TGTGCCAGCAGCCTTTACCAGGGTACCACAACAGATACGCAGTATTTT. Protein product: CASSLYQGTTTDTQYF. Using reference TRBV11-1 and TRBJ2-3 for the parts outside the CDR3, the full variable domain is EAEVAQSPRYKITEKSQAVAFWCDPISGHATLYWYRQILGQGPELLVQFQDESVVDDSQLPKDRFSAERLKGVDSTLKIQPAELGDSAMYLCASSLYQGTTTDTQYFGPGTRLTVL.

This clonotype was observed a handful of times. The V and J genes are TRBV15 and TRBJ1-2; 7 bases agree with TRBD1. The CDR3 runs 12 residues. Germline-derived CDR1 and CDR2 are LNHNV and YYDKDF (reference sequence). The J segment lost 8 bases and the V segment lost 5 bases, leaving 5 bases of the junction unmatched. The CDR3 spells CATSGQQGGYTF. CDR3 nucleotide sequence: TGTGCCACCAGCGGACAACAGGGGGGCTACACCTTC.

This clonotype was counted many times. V and J are TRBV20-1 and TRBJ2-4; D is perhaps TRBD1 (5 bases). This CDR3 is 14 amino acids long. V dropped 0 bases and J dropped 8 bases, with 14 bases sitting between them. The germline CDR1 and CDR2 sequences are DFQATT and SNEGSKA (reference sequence). This CDR3 reads CSARDLQGGDIQYF. CDR3 nucleotide sequence: TGCAGTGCTAGAGATCTCCAGGGTGGGGACATTCAGTACTTC.

At least ten counts were recorded for this clonotype. The chain is built from TRBV9 and TRBJ2-3; 8 bases line up with TRBD2. V shed 4 bases, J shed 6 bases, and the junction held 10 bases outside the gene matches. There are 15 residues in the CDR3. From germline, CDR1 is SGDLS and CDR2 YYNGEE. The CDR3 DNA reads TGTGCCAGCAGCCCCGGAGGCGGGGGGAAGGATACGCAGTATTTT. This encodes CASSPGGGGKDTQYF. The full variable domain, with the rest looked up from reference TRBV9 and TRBJ2-3, is DSGVTQTPKHLITATGQRVTLRCSPRSGDLSVYWYQQSLDQGLQFLIQYYNGEERAKGNILERFSAQQFPDLHSELNLSSLELGDSALYFCASSPGGGGKDTQYFGPGTRLTVL.

This chain links TRBV25-1 with TRBJ1-2; a possible D gene is TRBD1 (5 bases). From germline, CDR1 is MGHDK and CDR2 SYGVNS. V was clipped by 11 bases and J by 2 bases, with 30 bases between them. The CDR3 totals 18 residues. CDR3 DNA: TGTGCCTGGAGTAAGCCGGGACGTGGTAGGGGATCCAACTATGGCTACACCTTC. Protein: CAWSKPGRGRGSNYGYTF.

In its sample, this clonotype ranks as medium-sized. The V call is TRBV15, the J call TRBJ2-7; 12 nucleotides line up with TRBD2. Trimming took 1 base from V and 0 from J; bases not matched to a gene: 1. The CDR3 is 16 residues long. CDR1 is LNHNV, CDR2 YYDKDF, per germline (reference sequence). The CDR3 DNA is TGTGCCACCAGCAGAGGGACTAGCGGGGCCTCCTACGAGCAGTACTTC. It yields the protein CATSRGTSGASYEQYF. The full variable domain, with the rest looked up from reference TRBV15 and TRBJ2-7, is DAMVIQNPRYQVTQFGKPVTLSCSQTLNHNVMYWYQQKSSQAPKLLFHYYDKDFNNEADTPDNFQSRRPNTSFCFLDIRSPGLGDTAMYLCATSRGTSGASYEQYFGPGTRLTVT.

The V gene is TRBV9, the J gene TRBJ2-2; possible D gene TRBD2, 6 bases. Per the germline V gene, CDR1 is SGDLS and CDR2 is YYNGEE. The germline V and J ends were trimmed by 2 bases and 1 base, with 21 bases remaining between them. CDR3 length: 19 residues. The CDR3, as DNA: TGTGCCAGCAGCGTTCCGCCCGGCGGGCGGGGAGTGAACACCGGGGAGCTGTTTTTT. Amino acids: CASSVPPGGRGVNTGELFF.

The rearrangement joins TRBV10-3 to TRBJ2-7, with 7 bases matching TRBD1. The V gene end was trimmed by 10 bases and the J gene end by 5 bases; junction bases not matched to a gene: 8. The CDR3 is 12 amino acids. The germline V gene encodes CDR1 ENHRY and CDR2 SYGVKD. The CDR3 region has the DNA TGTGCCACAAAAAGGGGGCCTGACGAGCAGTACGTC. The encoded protein is CATKRGPDEQYV.

V gene TRBV29-1 combines with J gene TRBJ2-7; TRBD1 is a possible D gene (5 bases). There are 13 residues in the CDR3. Trimming took 7 bases from V and 2 from J, leaving 15 bases between them. CDR1 is SQVTM and CDR2 is ANQGSEA in the germline V gene. CDR3 bases: TGCAGCGGCACAGGACCTAAACCCTACGAGCAGTACTTC. Protein product: CSGTGPKPYEQYF.

This chain connects TRBV29-1 to TRBJ2-3, with 7 bases fitting TRBD2. The CDR3 extends over 14 amino acids. V lost 8 bases and J lost 0; bases outside the gene matches: 8. CDR1 is SQVTM, CDR2 ANQGSEA, per germline. The CDR3 here is CSSGRAVSTDTQYF. CDR3 nucleotides: TGCAGCTCGGGGAGGGCGGTGAGCACAGATACGCAGTATTTT.

This chain links TRBV10-1 with TRBJ2-1, with D unresolved. Germline V gene sequence: CDR1 WNHNN, CDR2 SYGVQD (reference sequence). The germline V and J ends were trimmed by 3 bases and 8 bases, with 8 bases remaining between them. This CDR3 has 12 amino acids. The CDR3 nucleotides are TGCGCCAGCAGTGACCGTGGAGATGAGCAGTTCTTC. Translated: CASSDRGDEQFF.

This clonotype came up many times. V and J are TRBV11-3 and TRBJ1-3; D is perhaps TRBD1 (6 bases). Looked up from germline, CDR1 is SGHNT and CDR2 is YENEEA. Trimming took 2 bases from V and 2 from J, leaving 7 bases between them. This CDR3 contains 14 residues. The CDR3 reads CASSLWGPGNTIYF. The CDR3, as DNA: TGTGCCAGCAGCTTATGGGGGCCTGGAAACACCATATATTTT.

J is TRBJ1-2 and V is TRBV11-2; 10 bases agree with TRBD1. The CDR3 contains 16 residues. Trimming at V came to 5 bases and at J to 3 bases, leaving 9 bases not matched to a gene. Germline V gene sequence: CDR1 SGHAT, CDR2 FQNNGV. The CDR3 loop reads CASSIQTGGADYGYTF. For the CDR3, the DNA is TGTGCCAGCAGCATACAGACAGGGGGCGCAGACTATGGCTACACCTTC. The full variable domain, rest sourced from reference TRBV11-2 and TRBJ1-2, is EAGVAQSPRYKIIEKRQSVAFWCNPISGHATLYWYQQILGQGPKLLIQFQNNGVVDDSQLPKDRFSAERLKGVDSTLKIQPAKLEDSAVYLCASSIQTGGADYGYTFGSGTRLTVV.

This clonotype was seen many times. The J gene is TRBJ2-7, the V gene TRBV7-6; D not certain. This CDR3 is built from 13 residues. The V end lost 5 bases, the J end lost 2 bases, and 10 bases lay between the germline ends. CDR1 and CDR2 (germline): SGHVS, FNYEAQ. The CDR3 reads CASSPQETYEQYF. CDR3 coding DNA: TGTGCCAGCAGCCCGCAGGAGACCTACGAGCAGTACTTC.

A single count supports this clonotype. The CDR3 bases are TGCGCCAGCAGCAACCAGGGTACGGGGGATGAGCAGTTCTTC. This codes for CASSNQGTGDEQFF. The chain uses TRBV5-1 and TRBJ2-1, with a tentative D call TRBD2 (6 bases). Trimming shortened V by 4 bases and J by 8 bases, and 16 bases separated the two germline ends. The CDR3 runs 14 residues. Germline V gives CDR1 SGHRS, CDR2 YFSETQ.

The V and J genes are TRBV9 and TRBJ1-2, with 8 bases matching TRBD1. The V gene end was trimmed by 3 bases and the J gene end by 6 bases; junction bases not matched to a gene: 1. The CDR3 is 12 amino acids. Germline V gene data show CDR1 as SGDLS and CDR2 as YYNGEE. CDR3 region: CASSGQGNGYTF. CDR3 sequence (DNA): TGTGCCAGCAGCGGACAGGGGAATGGCTACACCTTC.